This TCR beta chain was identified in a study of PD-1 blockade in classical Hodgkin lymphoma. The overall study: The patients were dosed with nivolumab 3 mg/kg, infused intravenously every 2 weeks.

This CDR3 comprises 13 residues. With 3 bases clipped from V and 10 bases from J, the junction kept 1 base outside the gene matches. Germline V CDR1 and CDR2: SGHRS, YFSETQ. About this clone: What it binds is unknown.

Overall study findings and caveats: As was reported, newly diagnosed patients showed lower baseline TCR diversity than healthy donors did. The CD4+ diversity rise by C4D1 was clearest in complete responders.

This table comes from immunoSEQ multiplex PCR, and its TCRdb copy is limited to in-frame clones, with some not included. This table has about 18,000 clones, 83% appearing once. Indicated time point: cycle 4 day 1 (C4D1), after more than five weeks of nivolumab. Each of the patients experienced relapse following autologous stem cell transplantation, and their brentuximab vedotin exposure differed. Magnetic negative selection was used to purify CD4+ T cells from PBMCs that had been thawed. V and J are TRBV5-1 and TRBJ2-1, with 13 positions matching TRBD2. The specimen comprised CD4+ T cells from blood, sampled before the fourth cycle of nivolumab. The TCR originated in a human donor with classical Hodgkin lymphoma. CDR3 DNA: TGCGCCAGCAGCTCGGGACTAGCGGGAGAGCAGTTCTTC. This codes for CASSSGLAGEQFF.